These 3 T cell receptor beta chains share one sample of origin, sequenced in a study of siplizumab effects on memory and regulatory T cells. Libraries were prepared by immunoSEQ multiplex PCR; TCRdb keeps only in-frame clonotypes and omits some of them. The sample contains more than 95,000 clones, approximately 93% of which appear only once. The sample consisted of Tregs sorted from blood. The receptors come from a human donor in good health.

The rearrangement joins TRBV4-1 to TRBJ1-3; D ambiguous. Trimming stripped 2 bases from V and 9 bases from J, with 14 bases between. Germline CDR1 MGHRA, CDR2 YSYEKL. CDR3 size: 14 residues. The CDR3 region is CASSQRTASGTIYF. The CDR3 DNA is TGCGCCAGCAGCCAAAGGACCGCTAGCGGCACCATATATTTT.

The rearrangement uses TRBV5-1 and TRBJ2-7, with 8 positions matching TRBD1. Trimming cost V 2 bases and J 2 bases; bases outside gene matches: 6. The CDR3 extends over 15 amino acids. The germline V gene encodes CDR1 SGHRS and CDR2 YFSETQ. CDR3 sequence reads: CASSLGSGQAYEQYF. CDR3 nucleotides: TGCGCCAGCAGCTTAGGATCGGGACAGGCCTACGAGCAGTACTTC.

This chain uses TRBV6-6 with TRBJ1-1; D possibly corresponds to TRBD1 (5 bases). Trimming took off 6 bases at V and 6 bases at J, with 20 bases between the two ends. CDR3 length: 15 amino acids. Germline loops: CDR1 MNHNY, CDR2 SVGAGI (reference sequence). The CDR3 bases are TGTGCCAGCAGGAGCAGCGGGCGGACAATCTCTGAAGCTTTCTTT. This translates into CASRSSGRTISEAFF.